Each of the 27 T cell receptor beta chains below was sequenced from the same sample in a study of blood T cell repertoires in COVID-19. Profiled with immunoSEQ multiplex PCR; TCRdb holds only in-frame clones, not every one. The table has more than 300,000 clones, around 87% seen once. Sequenced: peripheral blood. Receptors originate from a woman in her twenties or thirties with COVID-19, enrolled during active disease.

V is TRBV5-1 and J is TRBJ1-2, with D possibly being TRBD1 (5 bases). V was cut by 0 bases and J by 4 bases, with 7 bases left in between. Germline CDR1 and CDR2: SGHRS and YFSETQ. The CDR3 totals 13 residues. The CDR3 coding sequence is TGCGCCAGCAGCTTGGAAGGGGCCTATGGCTACACCTTC. Amino acids: CASSLEGAYGYTF.

The chain has TRBV15 and TRBJ2-3; tentative D call: TRBD1 (5 bases). The V and J ends lost 3 bases and 0 bases respectively, with 7 bases between them. Germline V gene lookup returns CDR1 LNHNV and CDR2 YYDKDF (reference sequence). The CDR3 is 14 amino acids. The DNA for the CDR3 is TGTGCCACCAGCAGCCAGGGAAGCACAGATACGCAGTATTTT. This gives the protein CATSSQGSTDTQYF.

V usage is TRBV7-9 and J usage is TRBJ2-1, with 14 bases lining up with TRBD2. Trimming removed 5 bases from V and 5 bases from J; junction bases left unmatched: 8. CDR1 and CDR2 (germline): SEHNR, FQNEAQ (reference sequence). The CDR3 runs to 17 residues. This chain's CDR3 is CASSPRLAGGVNNEQFF. The CDR3 DNA is TGTGCCAGCAGCCCCCGACTAGCGGGAGGGGTAAACAATGAGCAGTTCTTC. The complete variable domain, with remaining parts taken from reference TRBV7-9 and TRBJ2-1, reads DTGVSQNPRHKITKRGQNVTFRCDPISEHNRLYWYRQTLGQGPEFLTYFQNEAQLEKSRLLSDRFSAERPKGSFSTLEIQRTEQGDSAMYLCASSPRLAGGVNNEQFFGPGTRLTVL.

V usage is TRBV5-6 and J usage is TRBJ2-1; D perhaps matches TRBD1 (6 bases). V was clipped by 1 base and J by 12 bases, with 20 bases between them. The CDR3 sequence is 15 residues long. Germline-derived CDR1 and CDR2 are SGHDT and YYEEEE. The CDR3 nucleotides are TGTGCCAGCAGCTTGACGGGCCAGGGGATGAGGGGGCAGTTCTTC. Encoded protein: CASSLTGQGMRGQFF.

Concerning this clone itself: Other DNA sequences in the sample encode the same CDR3. The chain uses TRBV19 and TRBJ1-2; D is perhaps TRBD1 (5 bases). The CDR3 spans 14 residues. Trimming removed 5 bases from V and 0 bases from J, with 10 bases in between. Germline values: CDR1 LNHDA, CDR2 SQIVND (reference sequence). CDR3: CASSVDSTNYGYTF. CDR3 in DNA: TGTGCCAGTAGTGTTGACAGCACTAACTATGGCTACACCTTC.

This chain links TRBV15 with TRBJ1-2; D may be TRBD1 (6 bases). The V end was cut by 0 bases, the J end by 7 bases, with 12 bases between. In germline, CDR1 is LNHNV, CDR2 YYDKDF (reference sequence). This CDR3 has 14 residues. The CDR3 nucleotides read TGTGCCACCAGCAGAGATTGGGGGCAAGGTGGCTACACCTTC. Translating gives CATSRDWGQGGYTF.

The chain couples TRBV27 to TRBJ2-2; 9 bases map to TRBD2. Germline V lookup: CDR1 MNHEY, CDR2 SMNVEV (reference sequence). After removal of 8 bases from V and 4 bases from J, the junction contained 5 bases not matched to a gene. The CDR3 loop spans 14 amino acids. CDR3 region: CASGAGGVTGELFF. CDR3 bases: TGTGCCAGCGGAGCGGGAGGAGTCACCGGGGAGCTGTTTTTT.

The chain joins TRBV30 to TRBJ2-5; 10 positions agree with TRBD2. This CDR3 contains 16 residues. CDR1 GTSNPN and CDR2 SVGIG come from the germline V gene (reference sequence). V trimming: 7 bases; J trimming: 5 bases; junction bases outside the gene matches: 16. The DNA for the CDR3 is TGTGCCTTATCGTTAGCGGGAGGTCTTAGGTGGGAGACCCAGTACTTC. It specifies CALSLAGGLRWETQYF. The full variable domain, in which reference TRBV30 and TRBJ2-5 provide the parts outside the CDR3, is SQTIHQWPATLVQPVGSPLSLECTVEGTSNPNLYWYRQAAGRGLQLLFYSVGIGQISSEVPQNLSASRPQDRQFILSSKKLLLSDSGFYLCALSLAGGLRWETQYFGPGTRLLVL.

The gene calls are TRBV4-2 and TRBJ1-6; 7 nucleotides line up with TRBD1. Germline CDR1 and CDR2: LGHNA and YNFKEQ. The CDR3 length is 16 residues. Germline trimming cut 3 bases from V and 8 bases from J; bases unmatched to any gene: 10. CDR3 sequence reads: CASSQKADRVDSPLHF. The CDR3, as DNA: TGTGCCAGCAGCCAGAAGGCCGACAGGGTAGATTCACCCCTCCACTTT.

The chain has TRBV19 and TRBJ1-2; D is possibly TRBD1 (6 bases). Trimming cost V 8 bases and J 4 bases, with 17 bases left between them. Germline V gives CDR1 LNHDA, CDR2 SQIVND (reference sequence). The length of the CDR3 is 14 residues. This CDR3 reads CASVSRTEIYGYTF. DNA for the CDR3: TGTGCCAGTGTCTCACGGACAGAAATCTATGGCTACACCTTC.

The rearrangement joins TRBV2 to TRBJ2-7; 7 bases line up with TRBD1. The junction had 12 bases not matched to a gene; V was cut back by 10 bases and J by 3 bases. Germline lookup yields CDR1 SNHLY and CDR2 FYNNEI. This CDR3 spans 14 amino acids. The CDR3 sequence: CAIQTTGNYYEQYF. The CDR3 bases are TGTGCCATCCAAACGACAGGGAACTACTACGAGCAGTACTTC. The whole variable domain, filled in from reference TRBV2 and TRBJ2-7, reads EPEVTQTPSHQVTQMGQEVILRCVPISNHLYFYWYRQILGQKVEFLVSFYNNEISEKSEIFDDQFSVERPDGSNFTLKIRSTKLEDSAMYFCAIQTTGNYYEQYFGPGTRLTVT.

This sequence joins TRBV19 and TRBJ1-6; 9 bases align to TRBD1. Germline values: CDR1 LNHDA, CDR2 SQIVND (reference sequence). The V and J ends lost 9 bases and 7 bases, in that order; junction bases with no gene match: 7. This CDR3 is 14 amino acids long. CDR3 DNA sequence: TGTGCCAGCCGGGACAGGGCGGTGAATTCACCCCTCCACTTT. Translating gives CASRDRAVNSPLHF.

The chain carries TRBV5-4 and TRBJ2-2, with D possibly being TRBD1 (5 bases). The CDR3 is 14 residues long. CDR1 is SGHNT and CDR2 is YYREEE in the germline V gene (reference sequence). V lost 3 bases, J lost 5 bases, and 11 bases lay in between. CDR3 sequence (DNA): TGTGCCAGCAGCTCCGCTCAGGGAACCGGGGAGCTGTTTTTT. Translating it yields CASSSAQGTGELFF.

The chain is built from TRBV24-1 and TRBJ2-3, with 10 bases fitting TRBD2. V shed 4 bases and J 4 bases; nucleotides not matched to a gene: 13. The germline gives CDR1 KGHDR, CDR2 SFDVKD. The CDR3 runs 18 residues. In DNA, the CDR3 is TGTGCCACCAGTGACCCGCTTCAGGGGACTAGCGTAGCAGATACGCAGTATTTT. It encodes CATSDPLQGTSVADTQYF.

The chain has TRBV6-5 and TRBJ2-3; D not resolved. The V gene's germline CDR1 is MNHEY and CDR2 SVGAGI. V was clipped by 6 bases and J by 2 bases, with 9 bases between them. The CDR3 covers 13 residues. The CDR3 reads CASRGTNTDTQYF. The DNA for the CDR3 is TGTGCCAGCAGGGGTACTAACACAGATACGCAGTATTTT.

V usage is TRBV3-1 (or the pseudogene TRBV3-2) and J usage is TRBJ2-7; 8 nucleotides match TRBD2. CDR1 is LGHDT, CDR2 YNNKEL, per germline (reference sequence). CDR3 length: 17 amino acids. V lost 0 bases to trimming and J lost 5 bases; unmatched junction nucleotides: 12. The CDR3, as DNA: TGTGCCAGCAGCCAAGATTCGAGCGGGAGTAAGCTGGACGAGCAGTACTTC. This translates into CASSQDSSGSKLDEQYF.

The J gene is TRBJ2-6, the V gene TRBV2; the D gene is possibly TRBD2 (6 bases). The V and J ends lost 7 bases and 4 bases respectively, with 11 bases between them. The CDR3 is 14 residues long. Germline V CDR1 and CDR2: SNHLY, FYNNEI. The CDR3 reads CASILGRGANVLTF. Here the CDR3 DNA reads TGTGCCAGCATTCTGGGGAGGGGGGCCAACGTCCTGACTTTC.

In regard to this clone: The same CDR3 arises from other DNA sequences in this sample as well. J is TRBJ2-5 and V is TRBV28; D is perhaps TRBD2 (7 bases). V was cut by 6 bases and J by 5 bases, with 13 bases left in between. The CDR3 is 13 residues long. Per germline, CDR1 MDHEN and CDR2 SYDVKM. CDR3 DNA sequence: TGTGCCAGCAGCACCGGGGGGCGGGAGACCCAGTACTTC. Encoded protein: CASSTGGRETQYF.

This clone turned up a few times. The chain has TRBV28 and TRBJ2-2; D is ambiguous. With 8 bases removed from V and 1 base from J, the gap between germline ends came to 20 bases. This CDR3 contains 17 residues. Germline V gene lookup returns CDR1 MDHEN and CDR2 SYDVKM. DNA for the CDR3: TGTGCCAGCGGAATTCCGCGAGGAGTCGGGAACACCGGGGAGCTGTTTTTT. Protein: CASGIPRGVGNTGELFF.

The V and J genes are TRBV7-9 and TRBJ2-7; D might be TRBD2 (6 bases). CDR1 SEHNR and CDR2 FQNEAQ come from the germline V gene (reference sequence). Trimming cost V 5 bases and J 7 bases, with 18 bases left between them. The CDR3 has 14 amino acids. CDR3 region: CASSGRDFLWEQYF. DNA for the CDR3: TGTGCCAGCAGCGGCAGGGACTTTCTCTGGGAGCAGTACTTC.

V gene TRBV7-9 combines with J gene TRBJ2-7, with TRBD2 matching 7 bases. Trimming removed 8 bases from V and 0 bases from J; junction bases left unmatched: 4. This CDR3 has 13 residues. Germline V lookup: CDR1 SEHNR, CDR2 FQNEAQ (reference sequence). The CDR3, as DNA: TGTGCCAGCGGGCCTAGCGGCTCCTACGAGCAGTACTTC. It specifies CASGPSGSYEQYF.

The chain combines TRBV10-2 with TRBJ2-3; D not resolved. The germline V gene has CDR1 WSHSY and CDR2 SAAADI. V was clipped by 5 bases and J by 3 bases, with 3 bases between them. This CDR3 comprises 11 residues. CDR3 protein: CASSQTDTQYF. CDR3 DNA sequence: TGCGCCAGCAGTCAGACAGATACGCAGTATTTT.

The genes are TRBV30 and TRBJ1-2; possible D gene TRBD1, 6 bases. Trimming removed 3 bases from V and 4 bases from J, with 15 bases in between. The CDR3 sequence is 14 residues long. Looked up from germline, CDR1 is GTSNPN and CDR2 is SVGIG (reference sequence). The CDR3 here is CAWRTRGESYGYTF. CDR3 coding DNA: TGTGCCTGGAGAACCAGGGGTGAGAGCTATGGCTACACCTTC.

This sequence joins TRBV2 and TRBJ1-1; no reliable D call. The V and J ends lost 7 bases and 7 bases respectively, with 13 bases between them. This CDR3 is built from 12 residues. Germline loops: CDR1 SNHLY, CDR2 FYNNEI. CDR3 sequence (DNA): TGTGCCAGCACCATGTCAGGAATTGAAGCTTTCTTT. This encodes CASTMSGIEAFF.

The J gene is TRBJ2-5, the V gene TRBV27; the D gene is possibly TRBD2 (5 bases). The CDR3 runs 11 residues. V gave up 7 bases and J gave up 4 bases, with 7 bases separating them. Germline loops: CDR1 MNHEY, CDR2 SMNVEV (reference sequence). In DNA, the CDR3 is TGTGCCAGCATTGCGGGAGAGACCCAGTACTTC. It codes for CASIAGETQYF.

The chain combines TRBV14 with TRBJ1-1; TRBD1 is a possible D gene (6 bases). The CDR3 has 13 residues. V lost 3 bases and J 5 bases, leaving 10 bases between the germline ends. Germline V gives CDR1 SGHDN, CDR2 FVKESK. Written as DNA, the CDR3 is TGTGCCAGCAGCCACGGGGGGCGGACTGAAGCTTTCTTT. It codes for CASSHGGRTEAFF.

This sequence joins TRBV6-5 and TRBJ2-1; 8 nucleotides agree with TRBD1. CDR1 MNHEY and CDR2 SVGAGI come from the germline V gene. CDR3 length equals 15 residues. The V segment lost 5 bases and the J segment 2 bases; nucleotides outside the gene matches: 5. Here the CDR3 reads CASSPDRVTYNEQFF. For the CDR3, the DNA is TGTGCCAGCAGTCCGGACAGGGTCACCTACAATGAGCAGTTCTTC.